Shown below are 6 T cell receptor beta chains from a single sample sequenced in a study of T cell clonotyping in hematopoietic cell transplantation. The method was immunoSEQ multiplex PCR; TCRdb's version includes in-frame clones alone and lacks a portion of them. The profile shows 20,000 or so clones, more than 65% of them singletons. The sequencing sample was made of peripheral blood mononuclear cells. The receptors were sampled from a man between 60 and 75 years old in good health. Some clones in this sample may be carry-over from other donors' samples.

This clone was detected a few times. The chain has TRBV5-1 and TRBJ2-1, with TRBD1 as a possible D gene (6 bases). The germline V gene encodes CDR1 SGHRS and CDR2 YFSETQ. The CDR3 is 13 amino acids. V was trimmed by 0 bases and J by 8 bases, leaving 9 bases between them. DNA of the CDR3: TGCGCCAGCAGCTTGGAGGGGGAGCATGAGCAGTTCTTC. Translated: CASSLEGEHEQFF.

The genes are TRBV6-4 and TRBJ2-5; either TRBD1 or TRBD2 may supply D (5 bases each). This CDR3 is 15 amino acids long. The V end was cut by 3 bases, the J end by 2 bases, with 13 bases between. Germline-derived CDR1 and CDR2 are MRHNA and SNTAGT. CDR3 bases: TGTGCCAGCAGTGATTGCAGGGACGAACAAGAGACCCAGTACTTC. Its protein is CASSDCRDEQETQYF.

The rearrangement uses TRBV30 and TRBJ1-6; D is uncertain. V was cut by 0 bases and J by 7 bases, with 7 bases left in between. Germline values: CDR1 GTSNPN, CDR2 SVGIG (reference sequence). CDR3 size: 13 residues. DNA for the CDR3: TGTGCCTGGAGTGTAGTTCCCAATTCACCCCTCCACTTT. It yields the protein CAWSVVPNSPLHF.

A single count supports this clone. The CDR3 loop reads CSGLGVTAREQYF. The CDR3 coding sequence is TGCAGCGGGCTAGGGGTAACGGCTCGGGAGCAGTACTTC. V and J are TRBV29-1 and TRBJ2-7, with D possibly matching TRBD1 (5 bases). Germline CDR1 SQVTM, CDR2 ANQGSEA. V lost 7 bases, J lost 7 bases, and 20 bases lay in between. This CDR3 spans 13 amino acids.

The chain recombines TRBV7-8 with TRBJ2-1, with 7 bases identical to TRBD1. V shed 5 bases and J 0 bases; nucleotides not matched to a gene: 4. The CDR3 has 15 amino acids. Germline assignment: CDR1 SGHVS and CDR2 FQNEAQ. CDR3 bases: TGTGCCAGCAGCCGGGACAGAAGCTCCTACAATGAGCAGTTCTTC. Its translation: CASSRDRSSYNEQFF.

This clone was detected a few times. The chain employs TRBV4-3 and TRBJ1-4; 7 nucleotides agree with TRBD1. CDR3 length equals 16 residues. Germline CDR1 is LGHNA and CDR2 is YSLEER. Trimming removed 2 bases from V and 1 base from J; junction bases left unmatched: 4. CDR3 DNA sequence: TGCGCCAGCAGCCAAAGCAGGGGGGTAACTAATGAAAAACTGTTTTTT. As protein: CASSQSRGVTNEKLFF.